This T cell receptor beta chain was retrieved from a study of vaccination effects on CD4 cells after COVID-19. This clone was picked up one time. No antigen is known for it. There are 15 residues in the CDR3. The germline gives CDR1 SGHTA, CDR2 FQGNSA. Trimming removed 5 bases from V and 2 bases from J, with 14 bases in between. Only in-frame clones appear in the TCRdb table, and some are missing; sequencing was by immunoSEQ multiplex PCR. Of about 73,000 clones in the sample, 65% to 80% were seen once. Cultured cells yielded isolated CD4+ T cells after 10 to 11 days. It was two doses of either the BNT162b2 or mRNA-1273 vaccine that participants received. Vaccinated recipients, who were negative for nucleocapsid antibodies, had no history of SARS-CoV-2 infection.

The chain links TRBV7-2 to TRBJ2-3; D is uncertain. This receptor was obtained from a human donor who received a COVID-19 vaccine. This sample comprised CD4+ T cells from PBMCs cultured without peptide, obtained after COVID-19 vaccination. The CDR3 region is CASSPSRRITDTQYF. The CDR3, as DNA: TGTGCCAGCAGCCCCTCAAGACGGATCACAGATACGCAGTATTTT.